The 31 T cell receptor beta chains reported below all come from one sample, sequenced in a study of T cells after yellow fever vaccination. TCRdb reprocessed the 5' RACE reads with MiXCR, giving one entry per CDR3 protein. The sample consists of about 96,000 distinct CDR3 sequences, roughly 9% of them appearing once. The sample in question was CD8+ T cells not binding an NS4B(214-222) dextramer, sorted from PBMCs, obtained around 16 days after the first yellow fever vaccination. The receptors come from a young man who received the YFV17D yellow fever vaccine.

This clonotype is medium-sized in the sample. The chain combines TRBV10-1 with TRBJ2-3, with no clear D. The CDR3 totals 11 residues. V was shortened by 4 bases and J by 8 bases, with 7 bases between the two germline ends. Per the germline V gene, CDR1 is WNHNN and CDR2 is SYGVQD (reference sequence). CDR3 sequence reads: CASSGIGTQYF. The DNA for the CDR3 is TGCGCCAGCAGTGGAATTGGTACGCAGTATTTT.

This clonotype was counted at least ten times. The chain carries TRBV4-3 and TRBJ2-1; D may match TRBD1 or TRBD2 (5 bases each). CDR3 length equals 15 residues. Germline V CDR1 and CDR2: LGHNA, YSLEER. Trimming stripped 5 bases from V and 2 bases from J, with 13 bases between. In DNA form, the CDR3 reads TGCGCCAGCAGCGTCAGGGTGGGGGCCTACAATGAGCAGTTCTTC. Encoded protein: CASSVRVGAYNEQFF.

This clonotype has more than one count but fewer than ten. The CDR3 DNA reads as TGTGCCAGCAGCCGAACCGGGGAGCTGTTTTTT. It specifies CASSRTGELFF. The chain uses TRBV7-9 and TRBJ2-2, with no clear D. V was shortened by 5 bases and J by 5 bases, with 3 bases between the two germline ends. The CDR3 runs 11 residues. Germline V gives CDR1 SEHNR, CDR2 FQNEAQ (reference sequence).

This clonotype was observed a few times. The V call is TRBV3-1, the J call TRBJ1-6; no firm D call. The CDR3 is made up of 10 amino acids. Trimming left V 0 bases short and J 12 bases short, with 0 bases between. Germline values: CDR1 LGHDT, CDR2 YNNKEL (reference sequence). The CDR3 coding sequence is TGTGCCAGCAGCCAAGAACCCCTCCACTTT. Translation: CASSQEPLHF. The full variable domain, rest sourced from reference TRBV3-1 and TRBJ1-6, is DTAVSQTPKYLVTQMGNDKSIKCEQNLGHDTMYWYKQDSKKFLKIMFSYNNKELIINETVPNRFSPKSPDKAHLNLHINSLELGDSAVYFCASSQEPLHFGNGTRLTVT.

CDR3 protein: CASSVPPEQFF. CDR3 nucleotide sequence: TGCGCCAGCAGCGTGCCTCCGGAGCAGTTCTTC. The chain carries TRBV5-1 and TRBJ2-1, with D hard to call. V was pared by 4 bases and J by 10 bases, with 9 bases between. Germline V gene lookup returns CDR1 SGHRS and CDR2 YFSETQ. The CDR3 length is 11 residues.

This clonotype was observed many times. The V and J genes are TRBV20-1 and TRBJ1-2, with TRBD1 as a possible D gene (5 bases). Germline loops: CDR1 DFQATT, CDR2 SNEGSKA (reference sequence). The CDR3 spans 16 residues. Trimming cost V 0 bases and J 4 bases, with 18 bases left between them. CDR3 coding DNA: TGCAGTGCTAGAGATGGGGCAAGCCCCCAAGGCTATGGCTACACCTTC. This translates into CSARDGASPQGYGYTF.

The table lists this clonotype with a few counts. The CDR3 nucleotides are TGCGCCAGCAGCCAATTAAGGGGGGGCACTGAAGCTTTCTTT. Its protein is CASSQLRGGTEAFF. The V gene is TRBV4-1, the J gene TRBJ1-1, with D possibly TRBD1 on 6 matching bases. Trimming cost V 2 bases and J 4 bases, with 11 bases left between them. Germline CDR1 MGHRA, CDR2 YSYEKL. The length of the CDR3 is 14 residues.

This clonotype has only a few counts. The rearrangement joins TRBV6-2 or TRBV6-3 to TRBJ2-7; D gene ambiguous. The CDR3 length is 11 residues. Germline values: CDR1 MNHEY, CDR2 SVGEGT. Trimming took off 4 bases at V and 4 bases at J, with 5 bases between the two ends. CDR3 region: CASSWNYEQYV. The DNA for the CDR3 is TGTGCCAGCAGTTGGAATTACGAGCAGTACGTC.

This clonotype was observed a few times. The rearrangement links TRBV4-3 to TRBJ2-5; the match to TRBD1 covers 8 bases. The J segment lost 2 bases and the V segment lost 1 base, leaving 3 bases of the junction unmatched. The germline gives CDR1 LGHNA, CDR2 YSLEER. This CDR3 contains 15 residues. The CDR3 reads CASSQGTGIQETQYF. CDR3 sequence (DNA): TGCGCCAGCAGCCAAGGGACAGGGATACAAGAGACCCAGTACTTC.

V and J are TRBV29-1 and TRBJ1-2; 8 bases are shared with TRBD1. This CDR3 comprises 13 residues. CDR1 is SQVTM and CDR2 is ANQGSEA in the germline V gene. Unmatched junction bases numbered 13, after V lost 6 bases and J lost 10 bases. DNA for the CDR3: TGCAGCGTGCCGCCCGGACAGGGCCTGGACTACACCTTC. It translates to CSVPPGQGLDYTF. Together with reference TRBV29-1 and TRBJ1-2, the CDR3 gives the full variable domain: SAVISQKPSRDICQRGTSLTIQCQVDSQVTMMFWYRQQPGQSLTLIATANQGSEATYESGFVIDKFPISRPNLTFSTLTVSNMSPEDSSIYLCSVPPGQGLDYTFGSGTRLTVV.

This chain uses TRBV7-9 with TRBJ2-2, with no clear D. This CDR3 region has 16 residues. CDR1 and CDR2 from the germline V gene are SEHNR and FQNEAQ (reference sequence). Trimming left V 4 bases short and J 5 bases short, with 17 bases between. The CDR3 DNA follows: TGTGCCAGCAGCTCGCTCCGGACCTTAACAACCGGGGAGCTGTTTTTT. Translation gives CASSSLRTLTTGELFF.

This clonotype was picked up many times. V usage is TRBV6-5 and J usage is TRBJ2-3; TRBD1 matches at 7 bases. Germline V gene data show CDR1 as MNHEY and CDR2 as SVGAGI. With V trimmed by 8 bases and J by 5 bases, 10 bases remained unmatched. The CDR3 is 14 amino acids. Written as DNA, the CDR3 is TGTGCCAGCTCTGGACAGGTTTGGGAAGATACGCAGTATTTT. Amino acids: CASSGQVWEDTQYF.

A few counts support this clonotype. V usage is TRBV6-2 or TRBV6-3 and J usage is TRBJ2-3; D is unresolved. CDR3 size: 14 residues. Germline V lookup: CDR1 MNHEY, CDR2 SVGEGT. The V end lost 2 bases, the J end lost 4 bases, and 10 bases lay between the germline ends. The CDR3 bases are TGTGCCAGCAGTTACCCCCGAAAGCCAGATACGCAGTATTTT. Its translation: CASSYPRKPDTQYF.

This clonotype was counted at least ten times. The V call is TRBV29-1, the J call TRBJ2-5; possible D gene TRBD2, 5 bases. Germline V gene data show CDR1 as SQVTM and CDR2 as ANQGSEA. V dropped 2 bases and J dropped 5 bases, with 18 bases sitting between them. CDR3 length equals 15 residues. The CDR3 DNA reads as TGCAGCGTTGAATACTATCCGGGGAGTGGGGAGACCCAGTACTTC. Residues: CSVEYYPGSGETQYF.

The sample holds a few counts of this clonotype. The chain uses TRBV12-3 or TRBV12-4 and TRBJ2-3; 11 bases match TRBD1. The CDR3 loop spans 17 amino acids. V shed 6 bases and J 3 bases; nucleotides not matched to a gene: 11. This chain's CDR3 is CASRLIGGTGGTDTQYF. In DNA form, the CDR3 reads TGTGCCAGCAGGCTAATAGGCGGGACAGGGGGTACAGATACGCAGTATTTT.

This clonotype was detected a few times. The V call is TRBV4-1, the J call TRBJ2-5; maybe TRBD1 (7 bases). The CDR3 sequence is 14 residues long. Germline CDR1 reads MGHRA; CDR2 reads YSYEKL. Trimming shortened V by 4 bases and J by 5 bases, and 14 bases separated the two germline ends. The CDR3 protein is CASSPTGEEETQYF. For the CDR3, the DNA is TGCGCCAGCAGCCCAACAGGGGAGGAGGAGACCCAGTACTTC.

This clonotype was seen a few times. The chain links TRBV6-2 or TRBV6-3 to TRBJ2-1, with 16 nucleotides matching TRBD2. The length of the CDR3 is 16 residues. The germline V gene has CDR1 MNHEY and CDR2 SVGEGT. V dropped 2 bases and J dropped 8; count of bases not matched to a gene: 3. The CDR3 coding sequence is TGTGCCAGCAGTTACGTTGGGACTAGCGGGGGGGATGAGCAGTTCTTC. Its protein product is CASSYVGTSGGDEQFF.

This clonotype was recorded a few times. V gene TRBV10-3 combines with J gene TRBJ1-2; D unresolved. The CDR3 is 14 residues long. Trimming stripped 5 bases from V and 7 bases from J, with 17 bases between. Germline V CDR1 and CDR2: ENHRY, SYGVKD. This CDR3 is CAISPLQREPGYTF. For the CDR3, the DNA is TGTGCCATCAGTCCTCTTCAAAGGGAGCCTGGCTACACCTTC.

The DNA of the CDR3 is TGCGCCAGCAGCCAAGAATTAGGGAACAGCAATCAGCCCCAGCATTTT. Its protein is CASSQELGNSNQPQHF. J is TRBJ1-5 and V is TRBV4-1, with D hard to call. Germline V gives CDR1 MGHRA, CDR2 YSYEKL. CDR3 length: 16 residues. V dropped 0 bases and J dropped 1 base, with 10 bases sitting between them.

This chain connects TRBV7-3 to TRBJ2-7, with D uncertain. V lost 2 bases, J lost 5 bases, and 13 bases lay in between. Germline-derived CDR1 and CDR2 are SGHTA and FQGTGA. This CDR3 has 14 residues. The CDR3 nucleotides read TGTGCCAGCAGCTTATATCCAGGAGCCAACGAGCAGTACTTC. This translates into CASSLYPGANEQYF.

This clonotype was picked up a small number of times. The chain recombines TRBV3-1 with TRBJ2-1, with 9 bases fitting TRBD1. Germline V lookup: CDR1 LGHDT, CDR2 YNNKEL (reference sequence). J was trimmed by 6 bases and V by 6 bases; bases with no gene match: 3. This CDR3 is built from 13 residues. CDR3 DNA: TGTGCCAGCAGTCAGGACAGGGGCAATGAGCAGTTCTTC. It specifies CASSQDRGNEQFF.

The J gene is TRBJ1-5, the V gene TRBV4-3; 7 bases match TRBD1. The CDR3 totals 15 residues. Germline V CDR1 and CDR2: LGHNA, YSLEER. The ends lost 6 bases at V and 0 bases at J; junction bases unmatched: 5. The CDR3 sequence: CASRDRPYSNQPQHF. For the CDR3, the DNA is TGCGCCAGCAGGGACAGGCCATATAGCAATCAGCCCCAGCATTTT.

This clonotype appeared a few times. The rearrangement joins TRBV6-2 or TRBV6-3 to TRBJ2-1; D ambiguous. This CDR3 has 12 residues. With 7 bases removed from V and 10 bases from J, the gap between germline ends came to 14 bases. Germline V gene data show CDR1 as MNHEY and CDR2 as SVGEGT. Here the CDR3 reads CASNGLFGEQFF. CDR3 DNA: TGTGCCAGCAACGGTTTGTTCGGGGAGCAGTTCTTC.

This chain joins TRBV7-6 and TRBJ1-1; D is perhaps TRBD1 (5 bases). Germline V gene data show CDR1 as SGHVS and CDR2 as FNYEAQ. CDR3 length: 15 amino acids. The V and J ends lost 2 bases and 7 bases respectively, with 17 bases between them. CDR3 sequence reads: CASSLQGSLTGEAFF. The CDR3 nucleotides are TGTGCCAGCAGCTTACAGGGCTCCCTAACTGGTGAAGCTTTCTTT.

In its sample, this clonotype was seen a few times. The rearrangement links TRBV4-2 to TRBJ2-7, with D possibly being TRBD1 (6 bases). The CDR3 has 18 residues. Trimming cost V 2 bases and J 0 bases, with 20 bases left between them. Germline V gene lookup returns CDR1 LGHNA and CDR2 YNFKEQ. CDR3 region: CASSQRGWQGPLSYEQYF. In nucleotides, the CDR3 is TGTGCCAGCAGCCAAAGAGGTTGGCAGGGGCCTCTCTCCTACGAGCAGTACTTC.

The chain uses TRBV20-1 and TRBJ1-1, with D possibly being TRBD1 (6 bases). Germline lookup yields CDR1 DFQATT and CDR2 SNEGSKA (reference sequence). The CDR3 has 15 amino acids. The V and J ends lost 6 bases and 3 bases respectively, with 20 bases between them. This CDR3 is CSARMEGGWDTEAFF. DNA of the CDR3: TGCAGTGCGAGGATGGAGGGGGGTTGGGACACTGAAGCTTTCTTT.

The chain combines TRBV10-3 with TRBJ1-3; D gene ambiguous. V dropped 4 bases and J dropped 0 bases, with 10 bases sitting between them. Germline V gene data show CDR1 as ENHRY and CDR2 as SYGVKD. The CDR3 totals 15 residues. CDR3 amino acids: CAISGWEYSGNTIYF. Written as DNA, the CDR3 is TGTGCCATCAGTGGATGGGAGTACTCTGGAAACACCATATATTTT.

This chain uses TRBV7-9 with TRBJ1-4; no firm D call. Germline lookup yields CDR1 SEHNR and CDR2 FQNEAQ (reference sequence). This CDR3 spans 15 amino acids. V was shortened by 1 base and J by 0 bases, with 6 bases between the two germline ends. The CDR3 protein is CASSLVSATNEKLFF. The CDR3, as DNA: TGTGCCAGCAGCTTAGTTTCTGCAACTAATGAAAAACTGTTTTTT. Together with reference TRBV7-9 and TRBJ1-4, the CDR3 gives the full variable domain: DTGVSQNPRHKITKRGQNVTFRCDPISEHNRLYWYRQTLGQGPEFLTYFQNEAQLEKSRLLSDRFSAERPKGSFSTLEIQRTEQGDSAMYLCASSLVSATNEKLFFGSGTQLSVL.

The chain couples TRBV7-8 to TRBJ1-5, with D possibly TRBD1 on 5 matching bases. The CDR3 sequence is 14 residues long. Trimming cost V 8 bases and J 1 base, with 12 bases left between them. The germline CDR1 and CDR2 sequences are SGHVS and FQNEAQ. The CDR3 here is CASRHRDSNQPQHF. The CDR3 coding sequence is TGTGCCAGCCGCCACCGGGACAGCAATCAGCCCCAGCATTTT. The complete variable domain, with remaining parts taken from reference TRBV7-8 and TRBJ1-5, reads GAGVSQSPRYKVAKRGQDVALRCDPISGHVSLFWYQQALGQGPEFLTYFQNEAQLDKSGLPSDRFFAERPEGSVSTLKIQRTQQEDSAVYLCASRHRDSNQPQHFGDGTRLSIL.

The chain recombines TRBV13 with TRBJ1-1, with a weak D call TRBD1 (5 bases). V shed 0 bases and J shed 4 bases, with 9 bases lying between them. Germline loops: CDR1 PRHDT, CDR2 FYEKMQ (reference sequence). There are 14 residues in the CDR3. CDR3 sequence: CASSLGQGTTEAFF. The CDR3 region has the DNA TGTGCCAGCAGCTTAGGGCAGGGTACCACTGAAGCTTTCTTT.

This clonotype was counted between two and nine times. The J gene is TRBJ1-1, the V gene TRBV12-3 or TRBV12-4; TRBD1 is a possible D gene (5 bases). The V end lost 1 base, the J end lost 5 bases, and 8 bases lay between the germline ends. This CDR3 spans 13 amino acids. The CDR3, as DNA: TGTGCCAGCAGTTTAGTCAGGGTGACTGAAGCTTTCTTT. Translating it yields CASSLVRVTEAFF.